This T cell receptor beta chain is drawn from a study of PD-1 blockade in classical Hodgkin lymphoma. Study findings and constraints: Reported baseline diversity: healthy donors highest, relapsed/refractory patients lowest. When nivolumab was started under 1 year after ASCT, patients were excluded. Unlike CD8+ TCR diversity, which did not rise significantly by C4D1, CD4+ TCR diversity did.

Each of the patients experienced relapse following autologous stem cell transplantation, and their brentuximab vedotin exposure differed. CDR1 and CDR2 from the germline V gene are SEHNR and FQNEAQ (reference sequence). This CDR3 region has 14 residues. J gave up 6 bases and V 6 bases, and 9 bases lay outside the gene matches. Libraries were prepared by immunoSEQ multiplex PCR; TCRdb keeps only in-frame clonotypes and omits some of them. The sample includes about 14,000 clones, roughly four fifths of them seen just once. In regard to this clone: Its matching antigen is unknown.

The origin of this receptor is a human donor with classical Hodgkin lymphoma. This material consisted of peripheral blood mononuclear cells (PBMCs), taken at baseline. The gene calls are TRBV7-9 and TRBJ1-1; 8 bases fit TRBD1. The DNA for the CDR3 is TGTGCCAGCAGTCGGACAGGGAGTGGAGCTGAAGCTTTCTTT. Amino acids: CASSRTGSGAEAFF.